This T cell receptor (beta chain) was identified during a study of T cells in Graves' hyperthyroidism and ophthalmopathy. RNA transcripts yielded amplified TCR beta CDR3 regions. HTBI primers drove first-round RT-PCR of the TCR CDR3. MiXCR, run by TCRdb on the multiplex PCR reads, gives a single entry per CDR3 protein. The sample shows hundreds of thousands of distinct CDR3 sequences, approximately 40% of them seen only once. Germline assignment: CDR1 SNHLY and CDR2 FYNNEI. With 1 base removed from V and 5 bases from J, the gap between germline ends came to 5 bases. The length of the CDR3 is 12 residues.

V usage is TRBV2 and J usage is TRBJ2-5; D gene ambiguous. The sequenced sample was blood. This TCR derives from a woman aged 40 to 49 with Graves' hyperthyroidism. Here the CDR3 DNA reads TGTGCCAGCAGTGAAGGGGTTGAGACCCAGTACTTC. Translation: CASSEGVETQYF.